Listed below are T cell receptor beta chains from one sample, sequenced in a study of OX40 agonist ivuxolimab in advanced cancers. TCRdb keeps only in-frame clones here, not all; method: immunoSEQ multiplex PCR. The sample consists of approximately 38,000 clones, 83% of them appearing once. This material consisted of CD4+ or CD8+ T cells sorted from blood, taken in a trial of the OX40 agonist ivuxolimab. All receptors derive from an adult with an advanced solid tumor such as melanoma, head and neck, liver or kidney cancer. CDR3s include the opening cysteine and the closing phenylalanine or tryptophan. Fields, in order: D gene, clone size, J gene, V gene, CDR3 protein, CDR3 DNA. A D gene is named only where the DNA matches it firmly. Clone size is given for some rows only: seen once, a few or many times, or a class if the clone is expanded.

D gene: NA
clone size: NA
J gene: TRBJ1-1
V gene: TRBV19
CDR3 protein: CASSMALSGNTEAFF
CDR3 DNA: TGTGCCAGTAGTATGGCCTTGAGTGGGAACACTGAAGCTTTCTTT

D gene: NA
clone size: NA
J gene: TRBJ1-5
V gene: TRBV19
CDR3 protein: CASSKLRQGNQPQHF
CDR3 DNA: TGTGCCAGTAGTAAACTTCGACAGGGCAATCAGCCCCAGCATTTT

D gene: TRBD1
clone size: NA
J gene: TRBJ1-2
V gene: TRBV9
CDR3 protein: CASSAGTANFGYTF
CDR3 DNA: TGTGCCAGCAGTGCCGGGACAGCTAATTTCGGCTACACCTTC

D gene: NA
clone size: NA
J gene: TRBJ2-5
V gene: TRBV11-2
CDR3 protein: CASRKKETQYF
CDR3 DNA: TGTGCCAGCCGAAAAAAAGAGACCCAGTACTTC

D gene: TRBD1
clone size: NA
J gene: TRBJ1-1
V gene: TRBV7-6
CDR3 protein: CASSSRQGEGNTEAFF
CDR3 DNA: TGTGCCAGCAGCTCCCGACAGGGGGAGGGGAACACTGAAGCTTTCTTT

D gene: TRBD1
clone size: NA
J gene: TRBJ2-7
V gene: TRBV2
CDR3 protein: CASSESSGQTYEQYF
CDR3 DNA: TGTGCCAGCAGTGAATCTTCGGGACAGACCTACGAGCAGTACTTC

D gene: TRBD1
clone size: NA
J gene: TRBJ1-3
V gene: TRBV5-8
CDR3 protein: CASSIGTGPGNTIYF
CDR3 DNA: TGTGCCAGCAGCATCGGGACAGGTCCTGGAAACACCATATATTTT

D gene: TRBD2
clone size: NA
J gene: TRBJ2-5
V gene: TRBV25-1
CDR3 protein: CASATSGEGETQYF
CDR3 DNA: TGTGCCAGCGCGACTAGCGGAGAGGGAGAGACCCAGTACTTC

D gene: TRBD2
clone size: NA
J gene: TRBJ2-1
V gene: TRBV6-5
CDR3 protein: CATSLAGGPNEQFF
CDR3 DNA: TGTGCCACGTCGTTAGCGGGGGGCCCCAATGAGCAGTTCTTC

D gene: NA
clone size: NA
J gene: TRBJ2-7
V gene: TRBV27
CDR3 protein: CASSSFRGGGYEQYF
CDR3 DNA: TGTGCCAGCAGTTCTTTCAGGGGGGGAGGCTACGAGCAGTACTTC

D gene: NA
clone size: NA
J gene: TRBJ2-2
V gene: TRBV15
CDR3 protein: CATSSPLVSWELFF
CDR3 DNA: TGTGCCACCAGCAGCCCCCTGGTTTCCTGGGAGCTGTTTTTT

D gene: TRBD1
clone size: NA
J gene: TRBJ1-1
V gene: TRBV10-3
CDR3 protein: CAISESYSRGAYTEAFF
CDR3 DNA: TGTGCCATCAGTGAGTCATACTCCAGGGGGGCGTACACTGAAGCTTTCTTT

D gene: NA
clone size: few
J gene: TRBJ2-5
V gene: TRBV21-1
CDR3 protein: CASSVTSGTTQETQYF
CDR3 DNA: TGTGCCAGCAGCGTAACTAGCGGGACTACCCAAGAGACCCAGTACTTC

D gene: NA
clone size: once
J gene: TRBJ2-7
V gene: TRBV4-3
CDR3 protein: CASSQRSVGRNNEQYF
CDR3 DNA: TGCGCCAGCAGCCAACGTTCCGTTGGGCGCAATAACGAGCAGTACTTC

D gene: NA
clone size: once
J gene: TRBJ2-7
V gene: TRBV4-3
CDR3 protein: CASSQSTTSHEQYF
CDR3 DNA: TGCGCCAGCAGCCAAAGTACCACCTCCCACGAGCAGTACTTC

D gene: TRBD2
clone size: NA
J gene: TRBJ2-3
V gene: TRBV6-4
CDR3 protein: CASSAASGSTDTQYF
CDR3 DNA: TGTGCCAGCTCCGCAGCTAGCGGGAGCACAGATACGCAGTATTTT

D gene: NA
clone size: NA
J gene: TRBJ2-2
V gene: TRBV18
CDR3 protein: CASSPQASNTGELFF
CDR3 DNA: TGTGCCAGCTCACCACAAGCTAGCAACACCGGGGAGCTGTTTTTT

D gene: TRBD1
clone size: NA
J gene: TRBJ1-5
V gene: TRBV6-5
CDR3 protein: CASRRSGTGDQPQHF
CDR3 DNA: TGTGCCAGCAGACGTTCCGGGACAGGGGATCAGCCCCAGCATTTT

D gene: TRBD2
clone size: NA
J gene: TRBJ2-3
V gene: TRBV9
CDR3 protein: CASSVAQAGVIEDTQYF
CDR3 DNA: TGTGCCAGCAGCGTAGCCCAAGCGGGAGTTATTGAGGATACGCAGTATTTT

D gene: NA
clone size: NA
J gene: TRBJ2-2
V gene: TRBV27
CDR3 protein: CASSPGWELFF
CDR3 DNA: TGTGCCAGCAGTCCCGGGTGGGAGCTGTTTTTT

D gene: NA
clone size: NA
J gene: TRBJ2-5
V gene: TRBV19
CDR3 protein: CASRDGTKYQETQYF
CDR3 DNA: TGTGCCAGTCGGGACGGGACCAAGTACCAAGAGACCCAGTACTTC

D gene: NA
clone size: NA
J gene: TRBJ2-7
V gene: TRBV19
CDR3 protein: CASSILGSSYEQYF
CDR3 DNA: TGTGCCAGTAGTATACTAGGCAGCTCCTACGAGCAGTACTTC

D gene: NA
clone size: NA
J gene: TRBJ1-4
V gene: TRBV28
CDR3 protein: CASKRSKVDNEKLFF
CDR3 DNA: TGTGCCAGTAAGCGGTCAAAGGTTGATAATGAAAAACTGTTTTTT

D gene: TRBD2
clone size: NA
J gene: TRBJ2-7
V gene: TRBV6-5
CDR3 protein: CASSFGKRGNSYEQYF
CDR3 DNA: TGTGCCAGCAGTTTCGGAAAGCGGGGGAACTCCTACGAGCAGTACTTC

D gene: NA
clone size: NA
J gene: TRBJ2-2
V gene: TRBV6-5
CDR3 protein: CASSYSVGNTGELFF
CDR3 DNA: TGTGCCAGCAGTTACTCGGTGGGGAACACCGGGGAGCTGTTTTTT

D gene: TRBD2
clone size: few
J gene: TRBJ2-7
V gene: TRBV7-9
CDR3 protein: CASSPPSGRGYEQYF
CDR3 DNA: TGTGCCAGCAGTCCACCTAGCGGGAGAGGCTACGAGCAGTACTTC

D gene: TRBD1
clone size: NA
J gene: TRBJ2-1
V gene: TRBV5-1
CDR3 protein: CASSWGQGADNEQFF
CDR3 DNA: TGCGCCAGCAGCTGGGGACAGGGGGCCGACAATGAGCAGTTCTTC

D gene: NA
clone size: NA
J gene: TRBJ1-4
V gene: TRBV28
CDR3 protein: CASSSYRTDSGEKLFF
CDR3 DNA: TGTGCCAGCAGTTCATACCGGACAGATTCCGGGGAAAAACTGTTTTTT

D gene: NA
clone size: NA
J gene: TRBJ1-1
V gene: TRBV2
CDR3 protein: CASRSGTGDTEAFF
CDR3 DNA: TGTGCCAGCAGATCGGGGACGGGGGACACTGAAGCTTTCTTT

D gene: TRBD1
clone size: NA
J gene: TRBJ2-5
V gene: TRBV30
CDR3 protein: CAWGQGAGQETQYF
CDR3 DNA: TGTGCCTGGGGACAGGGGGCTGGGCAAGAGACCCAGTACTTC

D gene: NA
clone size: once
J gene: TRBJ2-7
V gene: TRBV10-3
CDR3 protein: CATGSAQLSYEQYF
CDR3 DNA: TGTGCCACCGGGTCGGCGCAACTATCCTACGAGCAGTACTTC

D gene: NA
clone size: NA
J gene: TRBJ2-2
V gene: TRBV19
CDR3 protein: CASNHVGGDGELFF
CDR3 DNA: TGTGCCAGTAACCATGTGGGGGGCGACGGGGAGCTGTTTTTT

D gene: NA
clone size: NA
J gene: TRBJ2-2
V gene: TRBV28
CDR3 protein: CASLLGVYTGELFF
CDR3 DNA: TGTGCCAGCCTCCTCGGGGTGTACACCGGGGAGCTGTTTTTT

D gene: TRBD1
clone size: NA
J gene: TRBJ1-5
V gene: TRBV11-2
CDR3 protein: CASKTDRGRDQPQHF
CDR3 DNA: TGTGCCAGCAAAACGGACAGGGGGCGAGATCAGCCCCAGCATTTT

D gene: NA
clone size: once
J gene: TRBJ2-7
V gene: TRBV6-5
CDR3 protein: CASSYRDGYEQYF
CDR3 DNA: TGTGCCAGCAGTTATAGGGACGGATACGAGCAGTACTTC

D gene: NA
clone size: NA
J gene: TRBJ2-7
V gene: TRBV6-1
CDR3 protein: CASSETPTGRYEQYF
CDR3 DNA: TGTGCCAGCAGTGAAACTCCAACGGGACGTTACGAGCAGTACTTC

D gene: NA
clone size: NA
J gene: TRBJ1-1
V gene: TRBV2
CDR3 protein: CASSEWAGAYTEAFF
CDR3 DNA: TGTGCCAGCAGTGAATGGGCAGGGGCCTACACTGAAGCTTTCTTT

D gene: NA
clone size: once
J gene: TRBJ1-5
V gene: TRBV10-1
CDR3 protein: CASSEIHFQHF
CDR3 DNA: TGCGCCAGCAGTGAAATCCACTTCCAGCATTTT